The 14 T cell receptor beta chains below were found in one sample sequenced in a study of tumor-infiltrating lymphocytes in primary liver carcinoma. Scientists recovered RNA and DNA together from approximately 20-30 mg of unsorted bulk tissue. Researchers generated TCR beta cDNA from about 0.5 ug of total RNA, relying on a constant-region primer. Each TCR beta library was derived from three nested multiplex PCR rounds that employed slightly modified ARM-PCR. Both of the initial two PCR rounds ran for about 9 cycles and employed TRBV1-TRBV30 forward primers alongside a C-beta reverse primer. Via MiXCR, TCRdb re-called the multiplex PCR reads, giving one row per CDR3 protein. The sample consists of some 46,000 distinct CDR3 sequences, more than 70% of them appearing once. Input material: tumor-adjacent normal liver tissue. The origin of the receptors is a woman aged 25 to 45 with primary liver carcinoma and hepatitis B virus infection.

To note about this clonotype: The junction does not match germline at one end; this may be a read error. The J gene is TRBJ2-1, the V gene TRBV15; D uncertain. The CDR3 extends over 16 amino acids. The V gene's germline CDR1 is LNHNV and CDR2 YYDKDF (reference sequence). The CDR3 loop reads CVTSRDYKSSYNEQFF. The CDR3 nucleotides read TGTGTCACCAGTAGAGATTACAAGAGCTCCTACAATGAGCAGTTCTTC.

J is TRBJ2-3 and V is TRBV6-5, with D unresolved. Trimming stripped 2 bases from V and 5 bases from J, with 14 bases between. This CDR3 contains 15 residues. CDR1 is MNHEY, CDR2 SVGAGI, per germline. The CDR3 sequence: CASSYGLVNRDTQYF. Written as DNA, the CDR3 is TGTGCCAGCAGTTACGGGCTGGTCAACAGAGATACGCAGTATTTT.

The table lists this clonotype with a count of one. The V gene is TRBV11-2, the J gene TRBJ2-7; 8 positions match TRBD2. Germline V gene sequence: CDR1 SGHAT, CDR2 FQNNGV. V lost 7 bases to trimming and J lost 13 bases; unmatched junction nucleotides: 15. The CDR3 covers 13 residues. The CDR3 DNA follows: TGTGCCAGCACAAGGGGTAGCGGGGCTGATCATTACTTC. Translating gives CASTRGSGADHYF.

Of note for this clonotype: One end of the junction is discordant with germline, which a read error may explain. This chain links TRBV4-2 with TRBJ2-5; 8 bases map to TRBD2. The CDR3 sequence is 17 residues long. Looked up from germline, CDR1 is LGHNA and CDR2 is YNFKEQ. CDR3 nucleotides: TGTGCCAGGAGCCGAAACGCGGGAGGAGGGGGGGCTGAGACCAAGTACTTC. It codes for CARSRNAGGGGAETKYF.

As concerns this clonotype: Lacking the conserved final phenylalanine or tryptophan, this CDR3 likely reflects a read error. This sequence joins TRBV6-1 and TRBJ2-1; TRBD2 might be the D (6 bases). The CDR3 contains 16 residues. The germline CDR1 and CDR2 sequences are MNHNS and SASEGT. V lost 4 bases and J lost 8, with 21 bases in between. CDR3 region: CASSVSLAGLAYEQFL. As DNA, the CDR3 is TGTGCCAGCAGTGTATCGCTAGCTGGTCTAGCGTATGAGCAGTTCCTC.

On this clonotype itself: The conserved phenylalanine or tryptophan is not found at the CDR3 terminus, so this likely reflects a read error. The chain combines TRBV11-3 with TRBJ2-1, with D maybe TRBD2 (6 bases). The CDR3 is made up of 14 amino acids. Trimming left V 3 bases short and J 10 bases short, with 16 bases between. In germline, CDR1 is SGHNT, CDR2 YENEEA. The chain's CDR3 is CASSLTSIIEEQFI. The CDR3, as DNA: TGTGCCAGCAGCTTGACTAGTATTATCGAAGAGCAGTTCATC.

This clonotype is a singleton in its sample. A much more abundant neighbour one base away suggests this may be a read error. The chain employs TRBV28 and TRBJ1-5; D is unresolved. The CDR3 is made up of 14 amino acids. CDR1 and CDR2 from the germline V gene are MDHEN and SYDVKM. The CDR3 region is CASSISFGYQSQHF. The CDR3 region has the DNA TGTGCCAGCAGCATCTCCTTCGGGTATCAGTCCCAGCATTTT.

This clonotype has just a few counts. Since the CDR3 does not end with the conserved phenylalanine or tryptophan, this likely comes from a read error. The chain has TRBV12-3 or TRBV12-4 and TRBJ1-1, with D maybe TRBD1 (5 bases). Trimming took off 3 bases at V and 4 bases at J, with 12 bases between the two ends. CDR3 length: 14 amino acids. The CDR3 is CASSFQGGVTEAFL. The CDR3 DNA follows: TGTGCCAGCAGTTTCCAGGGAGGAGTCACTGAAGCTTTCCTT.

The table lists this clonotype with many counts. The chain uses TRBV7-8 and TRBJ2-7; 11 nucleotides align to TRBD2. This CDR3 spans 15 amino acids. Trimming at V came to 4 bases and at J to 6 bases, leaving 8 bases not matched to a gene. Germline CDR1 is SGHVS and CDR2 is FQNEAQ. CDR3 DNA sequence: TGTGCCAGCAGCTCCCGACTAGCGGGATCTACCGAGCAGTACTTC. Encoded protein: CASSSRLAGSTEQYF.

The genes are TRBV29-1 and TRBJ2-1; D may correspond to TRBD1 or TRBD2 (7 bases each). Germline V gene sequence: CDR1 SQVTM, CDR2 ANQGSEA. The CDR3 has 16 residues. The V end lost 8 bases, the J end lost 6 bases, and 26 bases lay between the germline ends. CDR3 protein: CSPSGGEQGTGNEQFF. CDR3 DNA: TGCAGCCCCTCTGGGGGGGAACAGGGGACCGGCAATGAGCAGTTCTTC.

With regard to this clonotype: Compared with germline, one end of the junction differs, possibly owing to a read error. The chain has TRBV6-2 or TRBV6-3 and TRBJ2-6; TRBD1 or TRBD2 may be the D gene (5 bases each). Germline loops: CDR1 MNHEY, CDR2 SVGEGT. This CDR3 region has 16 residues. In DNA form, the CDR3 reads TGTGCCAGCAGTATAGGTGGTGACTATGGGGCCAACGTTCTGACTTTC. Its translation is CASSIGGDYGANVLTF.

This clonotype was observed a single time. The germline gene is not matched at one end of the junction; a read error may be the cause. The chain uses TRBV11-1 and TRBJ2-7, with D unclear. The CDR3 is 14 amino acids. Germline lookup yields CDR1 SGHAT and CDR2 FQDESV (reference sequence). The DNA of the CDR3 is TGTGCCAACAGCTTATTTACTGGAACCTACGAGCAGTACTTC. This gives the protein CANSLFTGTYEQYF.

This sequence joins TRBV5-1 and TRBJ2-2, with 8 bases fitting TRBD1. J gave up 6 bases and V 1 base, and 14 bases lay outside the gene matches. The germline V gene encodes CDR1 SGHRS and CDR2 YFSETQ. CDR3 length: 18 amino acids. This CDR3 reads CASSLSHRDRILAGELFF. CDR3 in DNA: TGCGCCAGCAGCTTGAGTCACCGGGACAGGATCCTGGCCGGGGAGCTGTTTTTT. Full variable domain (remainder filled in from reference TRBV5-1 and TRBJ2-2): KAGVTQTPRYLIKTRGQQVTLSCSPISGHRSVSWYQQTPGQGLQFLFEYFSETQRNKGNFPGRFSGRQFSNSRSEMNVSTLELGDSALYLCASSLSHRDRILAGELFFGEGSRLTVL.

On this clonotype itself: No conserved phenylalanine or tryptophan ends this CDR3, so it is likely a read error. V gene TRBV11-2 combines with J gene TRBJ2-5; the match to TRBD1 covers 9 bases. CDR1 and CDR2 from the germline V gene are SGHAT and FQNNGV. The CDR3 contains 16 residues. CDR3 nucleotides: TGTTCCGGCAGCACAAGAACAGGGGGCGCGAAAGAGACCCAGTACCTC. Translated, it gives CSGSTRTGGAKETQYL.